The sequence of this T cell receptor (beta chain) was determined in a study of blood T cell repertoires in COVID-19. Study-level background: Spain, Italy and the United States supplied samples that represented acute and convalescent COVID-19.

The CDR3 covers 15 residues. Germline CDR1 is LGHNT and CDR2 is FRNRAP. Trimming pared 3 bases from V and 1 base from J, leaving 12 bases between. This table comes from immunoSEQ multiplex PCR, and its TCRdb copy is limited to in-frame clones, with some not included. The sample holds about 71,000 clones, around nine tenths seen once. This receptor was identified in a woman older than 75 with acute or convalescent COVID-19. What was sequenced was peripheral blood. The rearrangement links TRBV12-5 to TRBJ1-2; no definite D call. CDR3: CASGLGDRGNYGYTF. The CDR3 DNA is TGTGCTAGTGGTTTAGGAGACCGGGGTAACTATGGCTACACCTTC. The variable domain in full, completed from reference TRBV12-5 and TRBJ1-2, reads DARVTQTPRHKVTEMGQEVTMRCQPILGHNTVFWYRQTMMQGLELLAYFRNRAPLDDSGMPKDRFSAEMPDATLATLKIQPSEPRDSAVYFCASGLGDRGNYGYTFGSGTRLTVV.